Presented here are 15 T cell receptor beta chains from one specimen sequenced in a study of circulating tumor DNA in untreated peripheral T-cell lymphoma. The repertoire was sequenced with immunoSEQ multiplex PCR; TCRdb's copy has only in-frame clones and lacks some. The sample has thousands of clones, approximately 70% seen once. Sequenced: tumor tissue. Receptors were obtained from a human donor with peripheral T-cell lymphoma.

The CDR3 DNA sequence: TGTGCCAGCAGCTTAGAAGAGAGGCTCGGACGCAATCAGCCCCAGCATTTT. Its translation: CASSLEERLGRNQPQHF. The chain joins TRBV11-3 to TRBJ1-5; D gene ambiguous. V lost 0 bases to trimming and J lost 2 bases, with 14 bases between them. Per germline, CDR1 SGHNT and CDR2 YENEEA. CDR3 length equals 17 residues.

This clone occurred once. The CDR3 sequence is CAILAGRGDTQYF. CDR3 DNA: TGTGCCATCCTAGCGGGACGGGGAGATACGCAGTATTTT. The chain combines TRBV6-8 with TRBJ2-3; 9 nucleotides align to TRBD2. The V gene end was trimmed by 10 bases and the J gene end by 5 bases; junction bases not matched to a gene: 7. Germline assignment: CDR1 MNHGY and CDR2 SAAAGT. This CDR3 has 13 residues.

V gene TRBV19 combines with J gene TRBJ1-2; no clear D gene. The V gene's germline CDR1 is LNHDA and CDR2 SQIVND (reference sequence). Trimming stripped 8 bases from V and 0 bases from J, with 13 bases between. The CDR3 totals 14 residues. CDR3 loop: CASSVSRPNYGYTF. The CDR3 DNA is TGTGCCAGTTCAGTCTCTCGGCCTAACTATGGCTACACCTTC.

The genes are TRBV19 and TRBJ2-1; the D gene is possibly TRBD1 (5 bases). The germline CDR1 and CDR2 sequences are LNHDA and SQIVND (reference sequence). There are 14 residues in the CDR3. The V end was cut by 3 bases, the J end by 5 bases, with 11 bases between. CDR3 sequence reads: CASSIRAGNNEQFF. The CDR3 coding sequence is TGTGCCAGTAGTATCAGGGCAGGGAACAATGAGCAGTTCTTC.

The chain joins TRBV11-3 to TRBJ1-2; D uncertain. Germline CDR1 reads SGHNT; CDR2 reads YENEEA. V was clipped by 5 bases and J by 7 bases, with 20 bases between them. The CDR3 loop spans 15 amino acids. CDR3 region: CASSPINWVSSGYTF. The CDR3 DNA sequence: TGTGCCAGCAGCCCTATCAACTGGGTAAGCTCTGGCTACACCTTC.

The chain is built from TRBV7-2 and TRBJ2-3; tentative D call: TRBD1 (5 bases). This CDR3 has 13 amino acids. V lost 5 bases, J lost 3 bases, and 9 bases lay in between. The V gene's germline CDR1 is SGHTA and CDR2 FQGNSA. CDR3 sequence reads: CASSQDRTDTQYF. In DNA form, the CDR3 reads TGTGCCAGCAGCCAAGACAGAACAGATACGCAGTATTTT.

J is TRBJ1-1 and V is TRBV18; D unresolved. Deletions cut 3 bases from V and 2 bases from J, with 7 bases between. The CDR3 sequence is 13 residues long. Per germline, CDR1 KGHSH and CDR2 LQKENI. CDR3 DNA sequence: TGTGCCAGCTCACCTGACACCAACACTGAAGCTTTCTTT. It is translated as CASSPDTNTEAFF.

There are a few counts of this clone. This chain joins TRBV28 and TRBJ1-5; 8 nucleotides line up with TRBD1. Germline CDR1 MDHEN, CDR2 SYDVKM. The CDR3 totals 16 residues. Trimming took 3 bases from V and 1 from J; bases not matched to a gene: 5. In DNA form, the CDR3 reads TGTGCCAGCAGTTTCTGGGGACAGGTAAGCAATCAGCCCCAGCATTTT. Protein: CASSFWGQVSNQPQHF.

The chain carries TRBV5-1 and TRBJ2-2, with no clear D. V lost 5 bases and J lost 6, with 14 bases in between. CDR1 is SGHRS, CDR2 YFSETQ, per germline. The CDR3 loop spans 14 amino acids. The CDR3 loop reads CASSHQAAAGELFF. Here the CDR3 DNA reads TGCGCCAGCAGTCACCAGGCCGCCGCCGGGGAGCTGTTTTTT.

This clone appeared a few times. One junction end disagrees with the germline gene, perhaps due to a read error. The V gene is TRBV19, the J gene TRBJ2-1, with D possibly being TRBD1 (6 bases). The CDR3 extends over 15 amino acids. Germline CDR1 and CDR2: LNHDA and SQIVND (reference sequence). The CDR3 region is CASSPSPGQPNEQFF. The CDR3 DNA sequence: TGTGCCAGTAGTCCATCACCAGGACAGCCCAATGAGCAATTCTTC.

This clone is labeled medium-sized. One base lacks a clear read or is ambiguous, giving the residue X. The V and J genes are TRBV19 and TRBJ2-5; 9 bases match TRBD2. The V and J ends lost 3 bases and 4 bases, in that order; junction bases with no gene match: 9. CDR3 length: 16 amino acids. CDR1 is LNHDA and CDR2 is SQIVND in the germline V gene (reference sequence). The CDR3 protein is CASSILGXSGRETQYF. As DNA, the CDR3 is TGTGCCAGTAGTATCTTAGGGAYTAGCGGGAGAGAGACCCAGTACTTC.

The genes are TRBV28 and TRBJ2-1; 7 bases are shared with TRBD2. The CDR3 runs to 16 residues. Unmatched junction bases numbered 7, after V lost 5 bases and J lost 0 bases. The germline V gene has CDR1 MDHEN and CDR2 SYDVKM. The CDR3 DNA sequence: TGTGCCAGCAGTCCCTGGCGCGGGAGCTCCTACAATGAGCAGTTCTTC. Its translation: CASSPWRGSSYNEQFF. The variable domain in full, with the rest retrieved from reference TRBV28 and TRBJ2-1, is DVKVTQSSRYLVKRTGEKVFLECVQDMDHENMFWYRQDPGLGLRLIYFSYDVKMKEKGDIPEGYSVSREKKERFSLILESASTNQTSMYLCASSPWRGSSYNEQFFGPGTRLTVL.

The V gene is TRBV28, the J gene TRBJ2-3, with 7 positions matching TRBD2. In germline, CDR1 is MDHEN, CDR2 SYDVKM. The CDR3 has 17 residues. V gave up 5 bases and J gave up 0 bases; unmatched junction bases: 11. CDR3 nucleotides: TGTGCCAGCAGTCCTCTAGCGGTAAAACCTAGCACAGATACGCAGTATTTT. It codes for CASSPLAVKPSTDTQYF.

This clone showed up just once. The chain links TRBV2 to TRBJ2-4, with a tentative D call TRBD1 (5 bases). In germline, CDR1 is SNHLY, CDR2 FYNNEI. The CDR3 runs to 14 residues. V lost 6 bases and J 4 bases, leaving 13 bases between the germline ends. In DNA form, the CDR3 reads TGTGCCAGCAGCTCAGAGACAGCTAAAAACATTCAGTACTTC. Its protein product is CASSSETAKNIQYF.

This chain uses TRBV28 with TRBJ2-5, with 9 bases matching TRBD1. Germline CDR1 is MDHEN and CDR2 is SYDVKM. The ends lost 8 bases at V and 4 bases at J; junction bases unmatched: 14. This CDR3 region has 16 residues. CDR3 loop: CASDEIRTGVTETQYF. CDR3 DNA sequence: TGTGCCAGCGATGAAATTAGGACAGGGGTTACAGAGACCCAGTACTTC.